These 32 T cell receptor beta chains came from one sample sequenced in a study of blood T cell repertoires in COVID-19. Here immunoSEQ multiplex PCR was the method, and the copy in TCRdb shows in-frame clones only, minus some. This table holds a few hundred thousand clones, about 80% found once. Material for sequencing was peripheral blood. The receptors were sampled from a man aged 30 to 45 who had recovered from COVID-19.

The table lists this clone with a few counts. V is TRBV5-4 and J is TRBJ1-1; possible D gene TRBD1, 6 bases. Germline values: CDR1 SGHNT, CDR2 YYREEE (reference sequence). The V and J ends lost 3 bases and 7 bases respectively, with 10 bases between them. The CDR3 is made up of 12 amino acids. The CDR3 here is CASSSYRDEAFF. The CDR3, as DNA: TGTGCCAGCAGCTCCTACAGGGATGAAGCTTTCTTT.

V and J are TRBV11-2 and TRBJ1-1; TRBD1 is a possible D gene (5 bases). Looked up from germline, CDR1 is SGHAT and CDR2 is FQNNGV. Trimming took 1 base from V and 5 from J, leaving 11 bases between them. CDR3 length: 14 amino acids. The CDR3 DNA is TGTGCCAGCAGCTTAGGGCAGGGTTGGACTGAAGCTTTCTTT. It specifies CASSLGQGWTEAFF.

The V call is TRBV19, the J call TRBJ2-3, with D unclear. The germline V and J ends were trimmed by 5 bases and 0 bases, with 12 bases remaining between them. The CDR3 sequence is 15 residues long. Germline-derived CDR1 and CDR2 are LNHDA and SQIVND (reference sequence). Here the CDR3 DNA reads TGTGCCAGTAGTCGCGTCCGAACTAGCACAGATACGCAGTATTTT. Residues: CASSRVRTSTDTQYF.

The genes are TRBV28 and TRBJ2-1, with 8 bases aligning to TRBD2. The CDR3 runs 17 residues. Trimming took 4 bases from V and 3 from J; bases not matched to a gene: 11. Germline V gives CDR1 MDHEN, CDR2 SYDVKM. The CDR3 DNA reads as TGTGCCAGCAGTTGGCCCCTGGCGGGGGGTCGCTACAATGAGCAGTTCTTC. This encodes CASSWPLAGGRYNEQFF.

The chain joins TRBV7-9 to TRBJ2-3, with TRBD2 matching 12 bases. Per germline, CDR1 SEHNR and CDR2 FQNEAQ (reference sequence). The junction had 9 bases not matched to a gene; V was cut back by 7 bases and J by 4 bases. The CDR3 spans 16 residues. The CDR3 region is CASTYASGGGSDTQYF. The CDR3 nucleotides read TGTGCCAGCACATACGCTAGCGGGGGGGGTTCAGATACGCAGTATTTT.

The chain recombines TRBV5-8 with TRBJ1-5; tentatively, D is TRBD1 (6 bases). Germline V gene data show CDR1 as SGHTS and CDR2 as YDEGEE. This CDR3 contains 15 residues. Trimming took off 0 bases at V and 1 base at J, with 8 bases between the two ends. The CDR3 nucleotides read TGTGCCAGCAGCTTGGAGGACAGAAGCAATCAGCCCCAGCATTTT. Translating it yields CASSLEDRSNQPQHF.

CDR3 loop: CASSLQPTGGQETQYF. CDR3 sequence (DNA): TGCGCCAGCAGCTTGCAACCCACGGGGGGGCAGGAGACCCAGTACTTC. The chain combines TRBV5-1 with TRBJ2-5; 8 bases match TRBD2. There are 16 residues in the CDR3. Per the germline V gene, CDR1 is SGHRS and CDR2 is YFSETQ. Germline trimming cut 1 base from V and 5 bases from J; bases unmatched to any gene: 10.

The count of this clone is one. This sequence joins TRBV23-1 and TRBJ2-4, with a tentative D call TRBD2 (5 bases). TRBV23-1 has ORF status, its function being uncertain. Trimming pared 4 bases from V and 3 bases from J, leaving 10 bases between. The CDR3 contains 14 residues. The CDR3 DNA reads as TGCGCCAGCAGTCTTACGGGGAGCAAAAACATTCAGTACTTC. Protein sequence: CASSLTGSKNIQYF.

A single count supports this clone. The rearrangement uses TRBV5-6 and TRBJ1-5, with D possibly TRBD1 on 6 matching bases. V was trimmed by 0 bases and J by 6 bases, leaving 19 bases between them. Germline loops: CDR1 SGHDT, CDR2 YYEEEE. The CDR3 spans 17 residues. CDR3 residues: CASSLARMAGEGQPQHF. The DNA for the CDR3 is TGTGCCAGCAGCTTGGCGAGGATGGCAGGGGAGGGTCAGCCCCAGCATTTT.

J is TRBJ2-5 and V is TRBV27; 9 bases agree with TRBD2. This CDR3 is built from 15 residues. V gave up 2 bases and J gave up 5 bases; unmatched junction bases: 6. The germline V gene has CDR1 MNHEY and CDR2 SMNVEV (reference sequence). CDR3 DNA: TGTGCCAGCAGTTTAGTGCGGGGGGGCCGGGAGACCCAGTACTTC. This sequence encodes CASSLVRGGRETQYF.

The rearrangement links TRBV6-6 to TRBJ1-6; D gene unclear. This CDR3 region has 15 residues. V lost 4 bases, J lost 9 bases, and 16 bases lay in between. Germline V gene sequence: CDR1 MNHNY, CDR2 SVGAGI (reference sequence). For the CDR3, the DNA is TGTGCCAGCAGTTCCAACCCGAGTACAGTTTCACCCCTCCACTTT. Protein: CASSSNPSTVSPLHF.

This clone was seen just once. The chain carries TRBV6-1 and TRBJ1-2; no definite D call. This CDR3 is 11 amino acids long. Trimming left V 3 bases short and J 5 bases short, with 4 bases between. The V gene's germline CDR1 is MNHNS and CDR2 SASEGT. CDR3 loop: CASSDNYGYTF. DNA of the CDR3: TGTGCCAGCAGTGACAATTATGGCTACACCTTC.

The genes are TRBV28 and TRBJ2-6, with 11 bases that match TRBD1. CDR3 length: 18 residues. Germline V gene lookup returns CDR1 MDHEN and CDR2 SYDVKM. V trimming: 3 bases; J trimming: 3 bases; junction bases outside the gene matches: 7. The CDR3: CASSFWGQGDFGANVLTF. The CDR3 DNA is TGTGCCAGCAGTTTTTGGGGACAGGGGGATTTTGGGGCCAACGTCCTGACTTTC.

This sequence joins TRBV10-1 and TRBJ2-1; TRBD2 might be the D (6 bases). CDR1 WNHNN and CDR2 SYGVQD come from the germline V gene (reference sequence). Trimming removed 6 bases from V and 6 bases from J, with 12 bases in between. The CDR3 totals 13 residues. Written as DNA, the CDR3 is TGCGCCAGCAGCCGGACTATCACCAATGAGCAGTTCTTC. It specifies CASSRTITNEQFF.

The chain has TRBV28 and TRBJ1-6; the D is unclear. The V gene's germline CDR1 is MDHEN and CDR2 SYDVKM. This CDR3 contains 12 residues. The V and J ends lost 6 bases and 7 bases respectively, with 7 bases between them. DNA of the CDR3: TGTGCCAGCAGATTAGGCAATTCACCCCTCCACTTT. Protein sequence: CASRLGNSPLHF.

V gene TRBV7-4 combines with J gene TRBJ2-7; 7 bases match TRBD1. V shed 5 bases and J 0 bases; nucleotides not matched to a gene: 10. CDR3 size: 16 residues. CDR1 is SGHVT and CDR2 is SQSDAQ in the germline V gene. The CDR3 bases are TGTGCCAGCAGCCCACCGACAGGGTCCAGCTCCTACGAGCAGTACGTC. This encodes CASSPPTGSSSYEQYV.

This clone came up once. The chain recombines TRBV29-1 with TRBJ2-5; D is uncertain. In germline, CDR1 is SQVTM, CDR2 ANQGSEA. Between the trimmed V and J ends, which lost 2 bases and 1 base, there was a span of 14 bases. The CDR3 runs 15 residues. The CDR3 region is CSVEPAVNAQETQYF. The CDR3 bases are TGCAGCGTTGAACCGGCGGTTAACGCCCAAGAGACCCAGTACTTC.

This rearrangement joins TRBV5-1 to TRBJ2-1, with 11 nucleotides matching TRBD2. Germline CDR1 reads SGHRS; CDR2 reads YFSETQ. The CDR3 has 15 residues. After removal of 4 bases from V and 6 bases from J, the junction contained 6 bases not matched to a gene. The CDR3 DNA sequence: TGCGCCAGCAGCCTTAGCGGGGGGGCCGGCAATGAGCAGTTCTTC. This codes for CASSLSGGAGNEQFF.

The gene calls are TRBV6-6 and TRBJ2-3, with D possibly matching TRBD2 (5 bases). Trimming removed 3 bases from V and 4 bases from J, with 11 bases in between. Per germline, CDR1 MNHNY and CDR2 SVGAGI (reference sequence). The CDR3 contains 14 residues. In DNA, the CDR3 is TGTGCCAGCAGTTATTATGCGGGCGCAGATACGCAGTATTTT. Amino acids: CASSYYAGADTQYF.

The chain has TRBV15 and TRBJ2-1; TRBD2 matches 7 bases. Germline trimming cut 1 base from V and 9 bases from J; bases unmatched to any gene: 12. This CDR3 contains 16 residues. Germline values: CDR1 LNHNV, CDR2 YYDKDF (reference sequence). The CDR3 nucleotides are TGTGCCACCAGCAGAGTCGAGGCTAGCGGTTTGATTGAGCAGTTCTTC. It codes for CATSRVEASGLIEQFF.

To note about this clone: The junction departs from germline at one end; a sequencing error may be responsible. The chain employs TRBV11-2 and TRBJ2-5, with 8 nucleotides matching TRBD2. CDR1 and CDR2 from the germline V gene are SGHAT and FQNNGV. The CDR3 covers 12 residues. Here the CDR3 DNA reads TGTGCCAGCAGCTTAGAGGCGGGAGGAGCGAACTTC. Encoded protein: CASSLEAGGANF.

This chain uses TRBV9 with TRBJ2-2; no firm D call. V was trimmed by 3 bases and J by 0 bases, leaving 9 bases between them. Germline CDR1 is SGDLS and CDR2 is YYNGEE. The CDR3 has 15 amino acids. CDR3 coding DNA: TGTGCCAGCAGCGCTATTACTGCGAACACCGGGGAGCTGTTTTTT. Translated: CASSAITANTGELFF.

The chain is built from TRBV5-1 and TRBJ2-5; 11 bases align to TRBD2. The V segment lost 2 bases and the J segment 2 bases; nucleotides outside the gene matches: 5. Germline V gene lookup returns CDR1 SGHRS and CDR2 YFSETQ. This CDR3 contains 16 residues. Written as DNA, the CDR3 is TGCGCCAGCAGCTTCCAAACTAGCGGGGGACAAGAGACCCAGTACTTC. Its translation: CASSFQTSGGQETQYF.

The chain is built from TRBV29-1 and TRBJ2-3; D is unresolved. Germline V gene sequence: CDR1 SQVTM, CDR2 ANQGSEA. Trimming removed 3 bases from V and 0 bases from J, with 7 bases in between. This CDR3 region has 13 residues. CDR3 in amino acids: CSVDPGSTDTQYF. In nucleotides, the CDR3 is TGCAGCGTTGACCCCGGGAGCACAGATACGCAGTATTTT.

In its sample, this clone was seen many times. This rearrangement joins TRBV28 to TRBJ2-3, with a weak D call TRBD1 (5 bases). V was shortened by 7 bases and J by 0 bases, with 11 bases between the two germline ends. The CDR3 sequence is 14 residues long. Germline loops: CDR1 MDHEN, CDR2 SYDVKM. This chain's CDR3 is CASNHRPSTDTQYF. CDR3 sequence (DNA): TGTGCCAGCAATCACAGGCCAAGCACAGATACGCAGTATTTT.

The V call is TRBV28, the J call TRBJ2-5, with a possible D match to TRBD1 (6 bases). V lost 5 bases and J 5 bases, leaving 9 bases between the germline ends. Germline V lookup: CDR1 MDHEN, CDR2 SYDVKM. This CDR3 comprises 12 residues. CDR3 residues: CASSGQTETQYF. The CDR3 DNA reads as TGTGCCAGCAGTGGACAGACGGAGACCCAGTACTTC.

The CDR3 DNA sequence: TGTGCCAGCAGTGAACCAAGGACAGGCCTAGCACAGACCCAGTACTTC. Translating gives CASSEPRTGLAQTQYF. V usage is TRBV6-1 and J usage is TRBJ2-5; 7 nucleotides line up with TRBD1. The germline V gene encodes CDR1 MNHNS and CDR2 SASEGT. The CDR3 extends over 16 amino acids. V dropped 2 bases and J dropped 6; count of bases not matched to a gene: 12.

J is TRBJ1-1 and V is TRBV18; 7 bases fit TRBD1. Trimming removed 6 bases from V and 4 bases from J; junction bases left unmatched: 8. This CDR3 has 14 amino acids. CDR1 and CDR2 from the germline V gene are KGHSH and LQKENI. The CDR3 loop is CASSRQGSGTEAFF. The DNA for the CDR3 is TGTGCCAGCTCGCGACAGGGTTCGGGCACTGAAGCTTTCTTT.

This clone was counted only a few times. The rearrangement links TRBV11-1 to TRBJ2-1, with D perhaps TRBD1 (7 bases). Germline assignment: CDR1 SGHAT and CDR2 FQDESV (reference sequence). V lost 8 bases, J lost 6 bases, and 14 bases lay in between. The length of the CDR3 is 13 residues. The CDR3, as DNA: TGTGCCAGCGGAGGGGGCGAGGTCAATGAGCAGTTCTTC. It is translated as CASGGGEVNEQFF.

The chain employs TRBV19 and TRBJ1-1; 10 bases fit TRBD1. V trimming: 5 bases; J trimming: 1 base; junction bases outside the gene matches: 4. The CDR3 has 15 residues. Germline values: CDR1 LNHDA, CDR2 SQIVND (reference sequence). The CDR3 region has the DNA TGTGCCAGTAGTTCCCGGACAGGGGGGAACACTGAAGCTTTCTTT. Amino acid sequence: CASSSRTGGNTEAFF.

This chain uses TRBV4-1 with TRBJ2-3; 8 bases align to TRBD1. This CDR3 spans 14 amino acids. Germline trimming cut 1 base from V and 4 bases from J; bases unmatched to any gene: 1. CDR1 and CDR2 from the germline V gene are MGHRA and YSYEKL. CDR3 region: CASSQGTGPDTQYF. The CDR3, as DNA: TGCGCCAGCAGCCAAGGGACAGGGCCAGATACGCAGTATTTT.

V usage is TRBV10-3 and J usage is TRBJ2-6, with 7 bases that match TRBD1. The CDR3 runs 19 residues. The V segment lost 4 bases and the J segment 0 bases; nucleotides outside the gene matches: 12. Germline-derived CDR1 and CDR2 are ENHRY and SYGVKD. The CDR3 sequence: CAISGRGDRGDSGANVLTF. The CDR3 DNA sequence: TGTGCCATCAGTGGGAGAGGGGACAGAGGGGACTCTGGGGCCAACGTCCTGACTTTC.